This is a list of T cell receptor beta chains from one sample in a study of human T cells and chemical hapten exposure. TCRdb called the RACE reads again in MiXCR, with one record for every CDR3 protein. The repertoire includes some 350,000 distinct CDR3 sequences, about 6% of them detected once, and about 5.6% sits in the top ten. This sample comprised whole blood, obtained in connection with sensitization to the hapten diphenylcyclopropenone (DPC). The receptors were gathered from a woman younger than 35 with alopecia areata. Some clones in this sample may be carry-over from other donors' samples. The CDR3 runs from the conserved cysteine through the conserved F or W. D genes are given only for firm matches. Some rows mark clone size as missing; the rest say once, few, many or name a class of expanded clone.

clone_size d_call j_call cdr3_length v_call cdr3_nt cdr3_aa
few TRBD1 TRBJ1-1 13 TRBV14 TGTGCCAGCAGCACGGGACAGGCTCTCGTTGCTTTCTTT CASSTGQALVAFF
many - TRBJ2-3 14 TRBV6-5 TGTGCCAGCAGGCCGGGGCCCCTTTCAGATACGCAGTATTTT CASRPGPLSDTQYF
few - TRBJ2-1 14 TRBV11-2 TGTGCCAGCAGCTTAAACCCGGGGCGCGGTGAGCAGTTCTTC CASSLNPGRGEQFF
few TRBD2 TRBJ2-1 19 TRBV7-2 TGTGCCAGCAGCTTACCGCTAGCGGGGGCCCCAGGGTCCTACAATGAGCAGTTCTTC CASSLPLAGAPGSYNEQFF
many - TRBJ2-1 13 TRBV4-3 TGCGCCAGCAGCCAAGTTGGGGCCGATGAGCAGTTCTTC CASSQVGADEQFF
few TRBD1 TRBJ1-2 13 TRBV6-2/TRBV6-3 TGTGCCAGCAGCTTCGGGACAGGGGGAAGCTACACCTTC CASSFGTGGSYTF
many - TRBJ1-6 16 TRBV6-5 TGTGCCAGCAGTTTGAGGGATACGTCCTATAATTCACCCCTCCACTTT CASSLRDTSYNSPLHF
many - TRBJ2-1 13 TRBV6-2/TRBV6-3 TGTGCCACTACGAGTGCCGGGGGCAATGAGCAGTTCTTC CATTSAGGNEQFF
- - TRBJ2-7 16 TRBV28 TGTGCCAGCACCACCGTGACCGGGACCGTCCTATACGAGCAGTACTTC CASTTVTGTVLYEQYF
many - TRBJ2-5 18 TRBV28 TGTGCCAGCAGTCTTTGGGGGTCCCGGCAGGCCCTTCAAGAGACCCAGTACTTC CASSLWGSRQALQETQYF
many - TRBJ1-1 17 TRBV6-2/TRBV6-3 TGTGCCAGCAGTTACGATCTCTCCCGTGGATTGCGTACTGAAGCTTTCTTT CASSYDLSRGLRTEAFF
many - TRBJ2-4 15 TRBV5-1 TGCGCCAGCAGCTTGAATTCCAGGACACCCTTTCAACAGTACTTC CASSLNSRTPFQQYF
few - TRBJ1-1 15 TRBV28 TGTGCCAGCAGGGGTGGGGGTCTTGCGAACACTGAAGCTTTCTTT CASRGGGLANTEAFF
many - TRBJ1-1 11 TRBV29-1 TGCAGCGTTGACGACAGGAGCAGCGCTTTCTTT CSVDDRSSAFF
many TRBD1 TRBJ1-2 14 TRBV20-1 TGCAGTGCTAGGTACAGGGGGCGCACCTATGGCTACACCTTC CSARYRGRTYGYTF
- - TRBJ2-5 16 TRBV5-4 TGTGCCAGCAGCTTGGCGGGTTCGGAGAAGGGTAGGATCCAGTACTTC CASSLAGSEKGRIQYF
many TRBD2 TRBJ2-1 15 TRBV7-9 TGTGCCAGCAGCCACGGGACTAGTGATATCAATGAGCAGTTCTTC CASSHGTSDINEQFF
many - TRBJ1-1 14 TRBV5-1 TGCGCCAGCAGCTTGGAACAGGGACTGACTGAAGCTTTCTTT CASSLEQGLTEAFF
many - TRBJ2-7 15 TRBV12-3/TRBV12-4 TGTGCCAGCAGTTTCTACAGGGTAGGAGCCTACGAGCAGTACTTC CASSFYRVGAYEQYF
- - TRBJ1-5 15 TRBV4-1 TGCGCCAGCAGCCAGATGGGGCAGATGGAACAGCCCCAGCATTTT CASSQMGQMEQPQHF